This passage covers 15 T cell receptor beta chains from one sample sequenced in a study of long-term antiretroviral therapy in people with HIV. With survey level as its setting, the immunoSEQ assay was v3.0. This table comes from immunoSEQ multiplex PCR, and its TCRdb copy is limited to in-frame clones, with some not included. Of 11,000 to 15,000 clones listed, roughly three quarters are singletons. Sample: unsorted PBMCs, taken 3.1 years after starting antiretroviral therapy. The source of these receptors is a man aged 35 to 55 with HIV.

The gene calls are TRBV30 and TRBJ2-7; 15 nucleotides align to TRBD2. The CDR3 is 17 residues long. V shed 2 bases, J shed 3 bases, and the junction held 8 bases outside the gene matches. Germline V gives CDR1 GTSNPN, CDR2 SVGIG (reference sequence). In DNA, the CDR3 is TGTGCCTGGAGTAGGGAGGGACTAGCGGGGGGAAGCTACGAGCAGTACTTC. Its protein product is CAWSREGLAGGSYEQYF.

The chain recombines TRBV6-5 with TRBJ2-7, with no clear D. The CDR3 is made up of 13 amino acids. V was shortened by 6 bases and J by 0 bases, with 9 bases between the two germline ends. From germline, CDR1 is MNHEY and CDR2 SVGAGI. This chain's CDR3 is CASRTPSSYEQYF. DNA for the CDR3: TGTGCCAGCAGGACCCCGAGCTCCTACGAGCAGTACTTC.

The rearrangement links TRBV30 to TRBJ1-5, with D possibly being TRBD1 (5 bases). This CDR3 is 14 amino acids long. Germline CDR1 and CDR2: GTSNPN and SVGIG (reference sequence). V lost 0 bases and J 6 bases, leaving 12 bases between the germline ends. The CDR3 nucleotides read TGTGCCTGGAGTGTGGGTGGGGCGGGTCAGCCCCAGCATTTT. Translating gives CAWSVGGAGQPQHF.

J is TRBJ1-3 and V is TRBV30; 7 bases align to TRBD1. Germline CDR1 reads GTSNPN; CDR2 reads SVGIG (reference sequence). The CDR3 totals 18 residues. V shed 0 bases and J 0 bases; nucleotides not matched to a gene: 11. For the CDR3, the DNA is TGTGCCTGGAGTGTACGACCTGGTACAGGGGACTCTGGAAACACCATATATTTT. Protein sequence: CAWSVRPGTGDSGNTIYF.

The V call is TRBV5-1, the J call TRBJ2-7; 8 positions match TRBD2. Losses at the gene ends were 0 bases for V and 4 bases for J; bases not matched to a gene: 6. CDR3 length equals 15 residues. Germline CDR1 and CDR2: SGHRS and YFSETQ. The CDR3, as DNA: TGCGCCAGCAGCTTGGAGGAGCGGGGGATATACGAGCAGTACTTC. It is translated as CASSLEERGIYEQYF.

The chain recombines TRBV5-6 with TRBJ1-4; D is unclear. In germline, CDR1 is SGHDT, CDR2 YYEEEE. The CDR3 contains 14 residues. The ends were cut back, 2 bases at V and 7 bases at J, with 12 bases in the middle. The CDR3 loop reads CASSFWPPGEKLFF. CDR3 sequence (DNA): TGTGCCAGCAGCTTTTGGCCCCCGGGTGAAAAACTGTTTTTT.

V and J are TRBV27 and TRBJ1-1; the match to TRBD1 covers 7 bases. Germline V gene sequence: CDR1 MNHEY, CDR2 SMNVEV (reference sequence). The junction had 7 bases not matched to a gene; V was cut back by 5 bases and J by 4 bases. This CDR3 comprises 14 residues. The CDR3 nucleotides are TGTGCCAGCAGTGTCGTTGGGACAGCCACTGAAGCTTTCTTT. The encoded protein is CASSVVGTATEAFF.

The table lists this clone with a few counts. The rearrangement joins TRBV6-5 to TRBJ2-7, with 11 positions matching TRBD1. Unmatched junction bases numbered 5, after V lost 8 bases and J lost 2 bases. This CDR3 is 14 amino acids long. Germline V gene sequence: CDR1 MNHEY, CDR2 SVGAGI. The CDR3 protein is CASQWDRGTYEQYF. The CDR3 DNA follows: TGTGCCAGCCAATGGGACAGGGGGACCTACGAGCAGTACTTC.

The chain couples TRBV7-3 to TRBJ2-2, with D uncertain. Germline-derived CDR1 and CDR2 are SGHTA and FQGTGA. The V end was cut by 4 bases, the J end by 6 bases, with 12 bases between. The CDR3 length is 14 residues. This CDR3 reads CASSSSYGAGELFF. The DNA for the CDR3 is TGTGCCAGCAGCTCATCCTATGGCGCCGGGGAGCTGTTTTTT.

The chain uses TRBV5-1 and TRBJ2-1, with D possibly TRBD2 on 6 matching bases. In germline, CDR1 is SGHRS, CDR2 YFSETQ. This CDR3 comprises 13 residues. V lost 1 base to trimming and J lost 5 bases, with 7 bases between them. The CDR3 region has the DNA TGCGCCAGCAGCTTGTGGGGGGACAATGAGCAGTTCTTC. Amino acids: CASSLWGDNEQFF.

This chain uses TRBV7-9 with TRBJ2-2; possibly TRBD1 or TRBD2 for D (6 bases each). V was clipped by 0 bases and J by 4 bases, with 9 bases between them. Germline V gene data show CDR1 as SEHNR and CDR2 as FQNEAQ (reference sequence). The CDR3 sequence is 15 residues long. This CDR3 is CASSLARGATGELFF. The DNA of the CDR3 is TGTGCCAGCAGCTTAGCGAGGGGGGCCACCGGGGAGCTGTTTTTT. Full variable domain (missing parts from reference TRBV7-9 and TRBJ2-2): DTGVSQNPRHKITKRGQNVTFRCDPISEHNRLYWYRQTLGQGPEFLTYFQNEAQLEKSRLLSDRFSAERPKGSFSTLEIQRTEQGDSAMYLCASSLARGATGELFFGEGSRLTVL.

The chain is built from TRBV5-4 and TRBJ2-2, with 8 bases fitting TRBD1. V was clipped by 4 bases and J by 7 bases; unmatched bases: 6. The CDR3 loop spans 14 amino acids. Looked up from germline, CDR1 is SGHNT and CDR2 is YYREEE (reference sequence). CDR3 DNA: TGTGCCAGCAGCCCGACAGGGGCGAGCGGGGAGCTGTTTTTT. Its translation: CASSPTGASGELFF.

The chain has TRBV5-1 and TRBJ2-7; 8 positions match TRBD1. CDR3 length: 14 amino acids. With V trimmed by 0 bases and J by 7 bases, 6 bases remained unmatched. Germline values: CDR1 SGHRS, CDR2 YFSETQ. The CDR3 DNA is TGCGCCAGCAGCTTGGCCGACAGGGGTCGGGAGCAGTACTTC. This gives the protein CASSLADRGREQYF.

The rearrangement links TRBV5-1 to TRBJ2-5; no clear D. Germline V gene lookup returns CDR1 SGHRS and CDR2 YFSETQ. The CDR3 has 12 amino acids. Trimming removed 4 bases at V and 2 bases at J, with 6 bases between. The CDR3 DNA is TGCGCCAGCAGCGCCCTTCAAGAGACCCAGTACTTC. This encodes CASSALQETQYF.

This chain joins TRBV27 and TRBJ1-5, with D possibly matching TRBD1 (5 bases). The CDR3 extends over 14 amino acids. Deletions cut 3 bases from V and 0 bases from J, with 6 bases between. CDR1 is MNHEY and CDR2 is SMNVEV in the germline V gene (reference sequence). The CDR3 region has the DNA TGTGCCAGCAGTTTTGGGGCTAGCAATCAGCCCCAGCATTTT. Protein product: CASSFGASNQPQHF.